This passage covers 25 T cell receptor beta chains from one sample sequenced in a study of blood T cells in healthy people across ages. Then a second PCR, running about 7 to 11 cycles, was carried out with a sample-barcoded 5' primer and a J-beta primer mix. TCRdb independently ran MiXCR on the 5' RACE reads; one entry per CDR3 protein. The table records 650,000 to 700,000 distinct CDR3 sequences, approximately 30% of them present only once. Material for sequencing was blood. The receptors originated from a woman aged 80 or older in good health.

Written as DNA, the CDR3 is TGCAGTGCTAGAGATCAGGGCAGGGGCTACGAGCAGTACTTC. Encoded protein: CSARDQGRGYEQYF. V and J are TRBV20-1 and TRBJ2-7, with D perhaps matching TRBD1 (6 bases). Trimming stripped 0 bases from V and 3 bases from J, with 12 bases between. CDR3 length: 14 residues. Germline CDR1 and CDR2: DFQATT and SNEGSKA (reference sequence).

This clonotype was counted many times. CDR3 bases: TGTGCCAGCAGCCAACTACGCGGGGGGGCCCACAATGAGCAGTTCTTC. This codes for CASSQLRGGAHNEQFF. The rearrangement uses TRBV14 and TRBJ2-1, with 9 bases identical to TRBD2. This CDR3 has 16 amino acids. Germline CDR1 SGHDN, CDR2 FVKESK. V shed 2 bases, J shed 5 bases, and the junction held 7 bases outside the gene matches.

This clonotype was seen ten or more times. The J gene is TRBJ2-1, the V gene TRBV7-9; TRBD2 is a possible D gene (6 bases). V lost 7 bases and J 0 bases, leaving 16 bases between the germline ends. CDR3 length: 16 amino acids. CDR1 and CDR2 from the germline V gene are SEHNR and FQNEAQ (reference sequence). CDR3 protein: CASTQGRGVSYNEQFF. Written as DNA, the CDR3 is TGTGCCAGCACCCAAGGGCGGGGAGTCTCCTACAATGAGCAGTTCTTC.

A remark on this clonotype: This clone may be a read error of a much larger clone one base away. The chain combines TRBV29-1 with TRBJ2-7; 9 bases fit TRBD2. Germline CDR1 and CDR2: SQVTM and ANQGSEA. The CDR3 sequence is 18 residues long. V gave up 8 bases and J gave up 7 bases; unmatched junction bases: 27. CDR3 coding DNA: TGCAGCACTACCTCCTGGGGTCATAGCGGGGGCCTTGGGAATGAGCAGTACTTC. Translated, it gives CSTTSWGHSGGLGNEQYF.

The CDR3 DNA is TGCAGTGCTAGCGCAAGAACCACCACAGATACGCAGTATTTT. It encodes CSASARTTTDTQYF. The chain uses TRBV20-1 and TRBJ2-3, with no clear D. The CDR3 totals 14 residues. V shed 3 bases and J shed 2 bases, with 12 bases lying between them. Germline V gives CDR1 DFQATT, CDR2 SNEGSKA (reference sequence).

As for this clonotype: The junction and the germline gene differ at one end; a read error may be behind it. The chain recombines TRBV15 with TRBJ1-4; no definite D call. The CDR3 sequence is 14 residues long. In germline, CDR1 is LNHNV, CDR2 YYDKDF (reference sequence). CDR3 protein: CAASGERPNEKLFF. The DNA of the CDR3 is TGTGCCGCCAGCGGGGAGCGGCCTAATGAAAAACTGTTTTTT.

This chain links TRBV6-6 with TRBJ1-2; maybe TRBD1 (6 bases). Germline V CDR1 and CDR2: MNHNY, SVGAGI (reference sequence). The CDR3 loop spans 13 amino acids. V was cut by 3 bases and J by 4 bases, with 9 bases left in between. The CDR3 spells CASSYKQGYGYTF. The CDR3 nucleotides are TGTGCCAGCAGTTATAAACAGGGCTATGGCTACACCTTC.

This clonotype was recorded a few times. One junction end does not reproduce the germline sequence, and a read error may be involved. The rearrangement links TRBV20-1 to TRBJ1-2; D perhaps matches TRBD1 (5 bases). The length of the CDR3 is 9 residues. Per germline, CDR1 DFQATT and CDR2 SNEGSKA (reference sequence). For the CDR3, the DNA is TGCAGTGCTAGAGTCCAACAGGCCTTC. As protein: CSARVQQAF.

This clonotype showed up just a few times. CDR3 in amino acids: CASSLDRGRGNEQFF. The DNA for the CDR3 is TGTGCCAGCAGTTTAGACAGGGGGCGGGGTAATGAGCAGTTCTTC. The chain joins TRBV12-3 or TRBV12-4 to TRBJ2-1, with 9 bases identical to TRBD1. The CDR3 covers 15 residues. The V segment lost 1 base and the J segment 7 bases; nucleotides outside the gene matches: 5.

At least ten counts were recorded for this clonotype. The chain joins TRBV20-1 to TRBJ2-7, with D possibly TRBD1 on 5 matching bases. There are 14 residues in the CDR3. Germline V CDR1 and CDR2: DFQATT, SNEGSKA (reference sequence). V was shortened by 0 bases and J by 0 bases, with 9 bases between the two germline ends. The CDR3 DNA follows: TGCAGTGCTAGAGACGACAGCCGCTCCTACGAGCAGTACTTC. It codes for CSARDDSRSYEQYF.

This clonotype was detected many times. V usage is TRBV7-3 and J usage is TRBJ2-1, with D unclear. Germline loops: CDR1 SGHTA, CDR2 FQGTGA. V gave up 3 bases and J gave up 5 bases, with 14 bases separating them. The CDR3 contains 15 residues. CDR3 coding DNA: TGTGCCAGCAGCTTTTCCCCCGCCTTAAACAATGAGCAGTTCTTC. Its translation is CASSFSPALNNEQFF.

V and J are TRBV7-2 and TRBJ2-4; D is unresolved. Germline V gene sequence: CDR1 SGHTA, CDR2 FQGNSA. CDR3 length: 12 amino acids. Trimming left V 2 bases short and J 13 bases short, with 12 bases between. The CDR3 DNA reads as TGTGCCAGCAGCTTAATAGCTCGTGAGCAGTACTTC. This sequence encodes CASSLIAREQYF.

This clonotype showed up many times. The chain joins TRBV10-3 to TRBJ2-5; 8 bases match TRBD2. The CDR3 runs to 17 residues. The germline V gene has CDR1 ENHRY and CDR2 SYGVKD. V lost 4 bases and J lost 0; bases outside the gene matches: 10. The CDR3 DNA is TGTGCCATCAGTGCCGGGGGAGCGGGGGCCTACCAAGAGACCCAGTACTTC. The encoded protein is CAISAGGAGAYQETQYF.

This clonotype was found a few times. The chain links TRBV3-1 to TRBJ2-5; D perhaps matches TRBD2 (7 bases). There are 15 residues in the CDR3. Germline V gene lookup returns CDR1 LGHDT and CDR2 YNNKEL (reference sequence). V dropped 1 base and J dropped 5 bases, with 14 bases sitting between them. The CDR3 region is CASSQAVGGGETQYF. The CDR3 nucleotides read TGTGCCAGCAGCCAAGCGGTGGGGGGGGGCGAGACCCAGTACTTC.

At least ten counts were recorded for this clonotype. J is TRBJ2-1 and V is TRBV4-2; TRBD2 matches 7 bases. Trimming cost V 0 bases and J 3 bases; bases outside gene matches: 5. The CDR3 contains 16 residues. Looked up from germline, CDR1 is LGHNA and CDR2 is YNFKEQ. CDR3 region: CASSQESGGFYNEQFF. CDR3 sequence (DNA): TGTGCCAGCAGCCAAGAATCCGGGGGGTTCTACAATGAGCAGTTCTTC.

This sequence joins TRBV6-5 and TRBJ1-2; D is possibly TRBD1 (5 bases). There are 13 residues in the CDR3. Trimming took 8 bases from V and 7 from J, leaving 17 bases between them. Germline V gene data show CDR1 as MNHEY and CDR2 as SVGAGI. The chain's CDR3 is CASEQVIGCGYTF. The DNA of the CDR3 is TGTGCCAGCGAACAGGTCATCGGTTGTGGCTACACCTTC.

The chain recombines TRBV20-1 with TRBJ2-7; D not resolved. Germline V lookup: CDR1 DFQATT, CDR2 SNEGSKA (reference sequence). V was shortened by 0 bases and J by 2 bases, with 5 bases between the two germline ends. The CDR3 has 12 residues. The CDR3 reads CSARDLTYEQYF. The CDR3 region has the DNA TGCAGTGCTAGAGACCTCACCTACGAGCAGTACTTC.

This clonotype has a count of ten or more. This chain joins TRBV24-1 and TRBJ2-1; D is perhaps TRBD1 or TRBD2 (5 bases each). Germline CDR1 and CDR2: KGHDR and SFDVKD. The CDR3 is made up of 16 amino acids. The V and J ends lost 4 bases and 4 bases respectively, with 16 bases between them. The CDR3 reads CATSESGTGQYNEQFF. As DNA, the CDR3 is TGTGCCACCAGTGAGTCGGGGACGGGGCAGTACAATGAGCAGTTCTTC.

This clonotype was counted between two and nine times. V usage is TRBV15 and J usage is TRBJ1-2; D gene unclear. The germline V gene has CDR1 LNHNV and CDR2 YYDKDF (reference sequence). This CDR3 has 13 amino acids. Trimming shortened V by 0 bases and J by 8 bases, and 10 bases separated the two germline ends. In nucleotides, the CDR3 is TGTGCCACCAGCAGAGATGGTTCGGAAGGCTACACCTTC. Residues: CATSRDGSEGYTF.

At least ten counts were recorded for this clonotype. V gene TRBV3-1 combines with J gene TRBJ2-6, with TRBD2 identical over 10 bases. The CDR3 contains 20 residues. From germline, CDR1 is LGHDT and CDR2 YNNKEL (reference sequence). V gave up 4 bases and J gave up 0 bases; unmatched junction bases: 12. The CDR3, as DNA: TGTGCCAGCAGCCCTCCGGGACTAGCGCCGAAAAGCTCTGGGGCCAACGTCCTGACTTTC. It encodes CASSPPGLAPKSSGANVLTF.

This clonotype has ten or more counts. V is TRBV6-6 and J is TRBJ1-1; D possibly corresponds to TRBD1 (5 bases). Deletions cut 6 bases from V and 1 base from J, with 15 bases between. Germline V gene sequence: CDR1 MNHNY, CDR2 SVGAGI (reference sequence). This CDR3 is 15 amino acids long. The CDR3 region is CASSQLRQSNTEAFF. The DNA of the CDR3 is TGTGCCAGCAGCCAACTCCGACAGTCGAACACTGAAGCTTTCTTT.

This clonotype was seen ten or more times. V and J are TRBV2 and TRBJ2-1, with 7 bases fitting TRBD2. Germline V gene data show CDR1 as SNHLY and CDR2 as FYNNEI. The CDR3 is made up of 16 amino acids. Trimming at V came to 4 bases and at J to 6 bases, leaving 12 bases not matched to a gene. The chain's CDR3 is CASSGTGAGLSNEQFF. CDR3 sequence (DNA): TGTGCCAGCAGTGGAACGGGAGCGGGACTCAGCAATGAGCAGTTCTTC. The complete variable domain, with remaining parts taken from reference TRBV2 and TRBJ2-1, reads EPEVTQTPSHQVTQMGQEVILRCVPISNHLYFYWYRQILGQKVEFLVSFYNNEISEKSEIFDDQFSVERPDGSNFTLKIRSTKLEDSAMYFCASSGTGAGLSNEQFFGPGTRLTVL.

Regarding this clonotype: This may be a read error: a much more frequent sequence differs by one nucleotide. The CDR3 loop reads CASSHGTSTYEQYF. The CDR3 DNA sequence: TGTGCCAGCAGCCACGGGACATCGACCTACGAGCAGTACTTC. The chain joins TRBV6-2 or TRBV6-3 to TRBJ2-7, with D perhaps matching TRBD1 (6 bases). CDR1 MNHEY and CDR2 SVGEGT come from the germline V gene. The CDR3 is made up of 14 amino acids. Trimming removed 6 bases at V and 2 bases at J, with 14 bases between.

This clonotype appeared many times. V gene TRBV5-1 combines with J gene TRBJ1-1; D is ambiguous. CDR3 length: 15 amino acids. Germline CDR1 SGHRS, CDR2 YFSETQ. Trimming stripped 4 bases from V and 4 bases from J, with 17 bases between. The CDR3 sequence is CASSPVGSRGTEAFF. The CDR3 nucleotides are TGCGCCAGCAGCCCCGTCGGTTCTCGGGGCACTGAAGCTTTCTTT. Using reference TRBV5-1 and TRBJ1-1 for the parts outside the CDR3, the full variable domain is KAGVTQTPRYLIKTRGQQVTLSCSPISGHRSVSWYQQTPGQGLQFLFEYFSETQRNKGNFPGRFSGRQFSNSRSEMNVSTLELGDSALYLCASSPVGSRGTEAFFGQGTRLTVV.

This clonotype was detected many times. This chain connects TRBV20-1 to TRBJ2-7; perhaps D is TRBD1 or TRBD2 (5 bases each). Germline values: CDR1 DFQATT, CDR2 SNEGSKA (reference sequence). Trimming shortened V by 0 bases and J by 3 bases, and 21 bases separated the two germline ends. This CDR3 contains 17 residues. Here the CDR3 reads CSARDPFRDPLSYEQYF. CDR3 sequence (DNA): TGCAGTGCTAGAGACCCCTTCCGGGACCCCCTTAGCTACGAGCAGTACTTC.